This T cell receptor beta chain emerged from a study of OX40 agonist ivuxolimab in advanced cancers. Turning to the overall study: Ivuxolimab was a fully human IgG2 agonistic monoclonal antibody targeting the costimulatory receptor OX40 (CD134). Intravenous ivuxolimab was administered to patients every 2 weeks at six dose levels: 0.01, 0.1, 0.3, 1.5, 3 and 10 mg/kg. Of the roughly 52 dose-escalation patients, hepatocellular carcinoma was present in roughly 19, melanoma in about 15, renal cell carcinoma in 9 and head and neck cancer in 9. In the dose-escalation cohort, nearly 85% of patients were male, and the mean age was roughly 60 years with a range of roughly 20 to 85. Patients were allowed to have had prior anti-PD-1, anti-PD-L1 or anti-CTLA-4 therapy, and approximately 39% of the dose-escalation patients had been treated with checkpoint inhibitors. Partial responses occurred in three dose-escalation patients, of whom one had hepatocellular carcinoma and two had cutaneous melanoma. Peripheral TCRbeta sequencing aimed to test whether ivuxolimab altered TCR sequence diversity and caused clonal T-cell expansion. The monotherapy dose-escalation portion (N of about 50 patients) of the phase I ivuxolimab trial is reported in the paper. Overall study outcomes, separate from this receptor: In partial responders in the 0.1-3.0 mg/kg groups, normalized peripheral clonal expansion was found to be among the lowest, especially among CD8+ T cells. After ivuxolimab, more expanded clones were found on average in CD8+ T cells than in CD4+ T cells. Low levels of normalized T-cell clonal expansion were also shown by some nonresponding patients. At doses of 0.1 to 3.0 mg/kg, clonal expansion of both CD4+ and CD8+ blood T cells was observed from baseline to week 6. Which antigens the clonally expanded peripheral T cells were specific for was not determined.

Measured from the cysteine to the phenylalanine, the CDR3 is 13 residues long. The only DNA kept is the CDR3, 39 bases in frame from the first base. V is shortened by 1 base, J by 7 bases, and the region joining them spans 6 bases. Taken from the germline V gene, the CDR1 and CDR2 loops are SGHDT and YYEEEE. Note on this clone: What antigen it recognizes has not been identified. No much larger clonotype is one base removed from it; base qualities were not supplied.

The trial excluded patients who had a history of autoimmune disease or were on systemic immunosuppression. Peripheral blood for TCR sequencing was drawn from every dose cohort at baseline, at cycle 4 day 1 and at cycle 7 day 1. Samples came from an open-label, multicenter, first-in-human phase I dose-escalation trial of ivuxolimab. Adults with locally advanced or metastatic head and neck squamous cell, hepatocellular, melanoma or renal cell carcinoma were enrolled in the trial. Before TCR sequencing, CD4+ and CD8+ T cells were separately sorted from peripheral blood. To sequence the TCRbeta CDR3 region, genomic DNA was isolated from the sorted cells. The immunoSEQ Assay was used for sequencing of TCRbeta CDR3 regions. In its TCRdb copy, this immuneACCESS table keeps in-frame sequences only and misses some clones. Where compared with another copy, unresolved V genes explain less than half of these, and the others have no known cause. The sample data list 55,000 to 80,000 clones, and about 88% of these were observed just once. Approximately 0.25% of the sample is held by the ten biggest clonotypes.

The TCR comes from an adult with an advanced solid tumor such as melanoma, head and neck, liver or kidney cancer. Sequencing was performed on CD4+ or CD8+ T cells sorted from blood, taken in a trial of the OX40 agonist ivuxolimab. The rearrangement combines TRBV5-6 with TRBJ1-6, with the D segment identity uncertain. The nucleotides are TGTGCCAGCAGCTTGACCCTAAATTCACCCCTCCACTTT. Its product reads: CASSLTLNSPLHF.